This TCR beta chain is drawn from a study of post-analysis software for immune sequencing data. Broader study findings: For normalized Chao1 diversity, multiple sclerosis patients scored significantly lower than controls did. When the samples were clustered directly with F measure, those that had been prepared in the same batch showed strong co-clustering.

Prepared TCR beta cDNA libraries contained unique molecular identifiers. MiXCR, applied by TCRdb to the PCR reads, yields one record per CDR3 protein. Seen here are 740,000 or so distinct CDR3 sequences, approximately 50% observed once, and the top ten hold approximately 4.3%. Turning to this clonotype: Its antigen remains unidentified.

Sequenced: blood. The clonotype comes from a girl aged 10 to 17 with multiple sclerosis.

The CDR3 is CASSVNGYAQRGPGANVLTF. The CDR3 DNA reads TGTGCCAGCAGCGTAAACGGATATGCCCAAAGGGGGCCTGGGGCCAACGTCCTGACTTTC. The chain combines TRBV9 with TRBJ2-6, with 7 bases matching TRBD1. The germline V gene encodes CDR1 SGDLS and CDR2 YYNGEE. Trimming cost V 1 base and J 2 bases; bases outside gene matches: 15. CDR3 length equals 20 residues.